This is a list of T cell receptor beta chains from one sample in a study of human T cells and chemical hapten exposure. TCRdb reanalysed the RACE reads using MiXCR and keeps one entry per CDR3 protein. The data contain around 100,000 distinct CDR3 sequences, 10% to 11% of them singletons. The sample in question was whole blood, obtained in connection with sensitization to the hapten diphenylcyclopropenone (DPC). The receptor source for this set is a woman aged 55-69 years with alopecia areata. Some clones in this sample may be carry-over from other donors' samples. Each CDR3 is given with its conserved first and last residue. Each record gives: CDR3 protein, CDR3 DNA, J gene, V gene, clone size, D gene. A D gene is named only where the DNA matches it firmly. Expanded clones get a size class; other rows say once, few or many, or leave the size out.

CDR3: CASSPGGSYNEQFF
DNA: TGTGCCAGCAGTCCGGGGGGGTCCTACAATGAGCAGTTCTTC
J: TRBJ2-1
V: TRBV12-3/TRBV12-4
size: .
D: TRBD2

CDR3: CASSVWLAGEGEQFF
DNA: TGTGCCAGCAGTGTATGGCTAGCGGGGGAGGGTGAGCAGTTCTTC
J: TRBJ2-1
V: TRBV2
size: few
D: TRBD2

CDR3: CASSEPGQGSGYTF
DNA: TGTGCCAGCAGTGAACCGGGACAGGGGAGTGGCTACACCTTC
J: TRBJ1-2
V: TRBV25-1
size: .
D: TRBD1

CDR3: CASSVGGGSETQYF
DNA: TGTGCCAGCAGCGTAGGCGGGGGCTCGGAGACCCAGTACTTC
J: TRBJ2-5
V: TRBV9
size: many
D: .

CDR3: CASSLVYEQYF
DNA: TGTGCCAGCAGCTTGGTCTACGAGCAGTACTTC
J: TRBJ2-7
V: TRBV7-9
size: many
D: .

CDR3: CASSLTRHHNEQFF
DNA: TGTGCCAGCAGCCTAACTAGGCACCACAATGAGCAGTTCTTC
J: TRBJ2-1
V: TRBV3-1
size: few
D: .

CDR3: CASSKTARGGADTQYF
DNA: TGTGCCAGCAGCAAAACCGCCAGGGGAGGAGCAGATACGCAGTATTTT
J: TRBJ2-3
V: TRBV4-2
size: few
D: .

CDR3: CASSQGASGTQYF
DNA: TGTGCCAGCAGCCAAGGGGCTAGCGGGACCCAGTACTTC
J: TRBJ2-5
V: TRBV14
size: .
D: TRBD2

CDR3: CATSRGGSGSYEQYF
DNA: TGTGCCACCAGCAGAGGAGGGTCGGGGTCCTACGAGCAGTACTTC
J: TRBJ2-7
V: TRBV15
size: .
D: .

CDR3: CASSLVVRRGPSYEQYF
DNA: TGTGCCAGCAGCTTAGTTGTGCGGCGGGGGCCCTCCTACGAGCAGTACTTC
J: TRBJ2-7
V: TRBV7-8
size: .
D: .